This T cell receptor (beta chain) was profiled in a study of shared clonotypes between healthy human individuals. Whole-study results and caveats: Among donors, sharing of clonotypes was expected to be affected by sequencing depth.

As to this clone: Its specificity is not known. Other DNA sequences in the same sample also yield this CDR3.

The CDR3 runs to 15 residues. The germline V gene encodes CDR1 KGHSH and CDR2 LQKENI. The trim removed 2 bases at V and 1 base at J, leaving 3 bases unmatched. Assay runs were performed at deep level. Original processing notes: Junction-only sequences without quality scores came from ImmunoSEQ, so filtering differed. The method was immunoSEQ multiplex PCR; TCRdb's version includes in-frame clones alone and lacks a portion of them. V and J calls and clone size are those listed in that table; D and trimming were worked out from the DNA. The profile shows 2 million to 2.5 million clones, under 97% of them singletons.

The TCR was taken from a man between 18 and 29 years old in good health. Sequencing was performed on naive CD4+ T cells sorted from blood. Subset noted: CD45RA+ positively selected. The chain has TRBV18 and TRBJ2-5; 8 nucleotides agree with TRBD1. The CDR3 DNA sequence: TGTGCCAGCTCACCAGGGACAGGTGCCCAAGAGACCCAGTACTTC. Encoded protein: CASSPGTGAQETQYF.